This T cell receptor (beta chain) originates from a study of T cell changes during pregnancy in multiple sclerosis. The table came from immunoSEQ multiplex PCR; TCRdb's copy has only in-frame clones and leaves some out. The profile shows 30,000 to 45,000 clones, about nine tenths of them singletons. The V end was cut by 7 bases, the J end by 5 bases, with 14 bases between. The CDR3 length is 13 residues. Germline lookup yields CDR1 SGDLS and CDR2 YYNGEE. This sequence joins TRBV9 and TRBJ2-3; D may be TRBD2 (7 bases). This clonotype was obtained from a female donor with multiple sclerosis, enrolled in a pregnancy study. The specimen was CD8+ T cells from peripheral blood mononuclear cells, collected before pregnancy. CDR3 residues: CASGGGHKDTQYF. The CDR3 DNA sequence: TGTGCCAGCGGCGGGGGACATAAAGATACGCAGTATTTT.